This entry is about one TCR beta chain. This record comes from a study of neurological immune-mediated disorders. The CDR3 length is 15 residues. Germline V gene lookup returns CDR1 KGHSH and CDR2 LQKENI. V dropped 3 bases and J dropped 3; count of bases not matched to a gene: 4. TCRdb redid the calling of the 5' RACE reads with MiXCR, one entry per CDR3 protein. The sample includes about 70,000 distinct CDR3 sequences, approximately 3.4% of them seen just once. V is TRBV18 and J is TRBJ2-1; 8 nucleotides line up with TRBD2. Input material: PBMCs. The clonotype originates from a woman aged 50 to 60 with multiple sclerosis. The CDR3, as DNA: TGTGCCAGCTCACCCCCCGGGAGGGGCTACAATGAGCAGTTCTTC. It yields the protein CASSPPGRGYNEQFF. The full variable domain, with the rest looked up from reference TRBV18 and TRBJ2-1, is NAGVMQNPRHLVRRRGQEARLRCSPMKGHSHVYWYRQLPEEGLKFMVYLQKENIIDESGMPKERFSAEFPKEGPSILRIQQVVRGDSAAYFCASSPPGRGYNEQFFGPGTRLTVL.